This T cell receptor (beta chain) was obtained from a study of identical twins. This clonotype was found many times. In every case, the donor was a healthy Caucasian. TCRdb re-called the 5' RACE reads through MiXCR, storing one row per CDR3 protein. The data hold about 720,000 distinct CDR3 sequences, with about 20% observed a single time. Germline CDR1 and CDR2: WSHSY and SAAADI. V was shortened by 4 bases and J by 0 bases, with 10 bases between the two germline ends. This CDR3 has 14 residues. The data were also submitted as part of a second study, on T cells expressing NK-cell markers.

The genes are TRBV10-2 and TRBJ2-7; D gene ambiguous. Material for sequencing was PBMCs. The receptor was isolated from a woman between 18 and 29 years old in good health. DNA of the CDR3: TGCGCCAGCAGTGTTGGGTTAAGCTCCTACGAGCAGTACTTC. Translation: CASSVGLSSYEQYF.